This TCR delta chain was identified in a study of gamma-delta T cells after stem cell transplantation. The germline gives CDR1 GEAIGNYY, CDR2 EKD. This CDR3 region has 14 residues. The V end was cut by 5 bases, the J end by 0 bases, with 12 bases between. TCRdb reanalysed the RT-PCR reads via CATT. The table lists roughly 1,100 delta-chain clones, more than 3.5% of them singletons. This clone is labeled as medium-sized. This sequence is one base from a far larger clone and is likely a read error. This sequence joins TRDV2 and TRDJ1; D remains ambiguous. The sample was gamma-delta T cells. The receptor comes from a human donor. It is not recorded whose cells these are; they may come from a transplant donor. The CDR3 is CACGSLSYTDKLIF. The CDR3 DNA reads as TGTGCCTGTGGCAGTCTGTCGTACACCGATAAACTCATCTTT.